Shown below are 2 T cell receptor beta chains from a single sample sequenced in a study of blood T cell repertoires in COVID-19. The protocol was immunoSEQ multiplex PCR, while the TCRdb copy is restricted to in-frame clones and leaves out a portion. The sample records 150,000 to 170,000 clones, roughly nine tenths being singletons. The sequenced material came from peripheral blood. These receptors were collected from a man aged 50 or older with acute or convalescent COVID-19.

CDR3 sequence (DNA): TGTGCCAGCACCTTGGTCCTCGGAGATACGCAGTATTTT. This translates into CASTLVLGDTQYF. The rearrangement uses TRBV28 and TRBJ2-3; D unresolved. In germline, CDR1 is MDHEN, CDR2 SYDVKM. This CDR3 has 13 residues. The V and J ends lost 7 bases and 5 bases respectively, with 13 bases between them.

V and J are TRBV9 and TRBJ1-1; the D gene is possibly TRBD1 (6 bases). The V gene lost 4 bases and the J gene lost 0 bases, with 13 bases spanning the gap. Germline lookup yields CDR1 SGDLS and CDR2 YYNGEE. This CDR3 has 15 residues. The CDR3 is CASSSATGVNTEAFF. Written as DNA, the CDR3 is TGTGCCAGCAGCTCTGCGACAGGAGTGAACACTGAAGCTTTCTTT.